The 30 T cell receptor beta chains reported below all come from one sample, sequenced in a study of T cell changes during pregnancy in multiple sclerosis. TCRdb's copy holds only in-frame clones and misses some; the assay was immunoSEQ multiplex PCR. The sample includes about 41,000 clones, around nine tenths of them seen just once. Sequences were derived from CD8+ T cells from peripheral blood mononuclear cells, sampled in the third trimester of pregnancy. These receptors came from a female donor with multiple sclerosis, enrolled in a pregnancy study.

The CDR3 sequence is CAISRTVNTEAFF. CDR3 in DNA: TGTGCCATCAGCAGGACAGTGAACACTGAAGCTTTCTTT. V gene TRBV10-3 combines with J gene TRBJ1-1; a possible D gene is TRBD1 (6 bases). The V and J ends lost 6 bases and 0 bases respectively, with 8 bases between them. The CDR3 runs 13 residues. Germline values: CDR1 ENHRY, CDR2 SYGVKD.

This sequence joins TRBV7-3 and TRBJ2-1; D uncertain. The V and J ends lost 4 bases and 0 bases respectively, with 10 bases between them. The CDR3 is 15 residues long. Per germline, CDR1 SGHTA and CDR2 FQGTGA. The CDR3 coding sequence is TGTGCCAGCAGCTCTCGGTTGAGCTCCTACAATGAGCAGTTCTTC. Protein sequence: CASSSRLSSYNEQFF.

V usage is TRBV19 and J usage is TRBJ1-1; 7 positions match TRBD1. The CDR3 is made up of 14 amino acids. Trimming cost V 6 bases and J 5 bases; bases outside gene matches: 9. Germline CDR1 reads LNHDA; CDR2 reads SQIVND (reference sequence). The CDR3 is CASSSTGARTEAFF. CDR3 in DNA: TGTGCCAGTAGCTCTACAGGGGCGAGAACTGAAGCTTTCTTT.

The chain uses TRBV13 and TRBJ2-3; no definite D call. Trimming took 6 bases from V and 6 from J, leaving 13 bases between them. The CDR3 has 13 residues. Germline V gene sequence: CDR1 PRHDT, CDR2 FYEKMQ (reference sequence). The CDR3 reads CASSFPWADTQYF. In DNA form, the CDR3 reads TGTGCCAGCAGTTTCCCCTGGGCGGATACGCAGTATTTT.

The rearrangement joins TRBV7-8 to TRBJ1-4; 8 bases are a match to TRBD1. This CDR3 has 16 amino acids. The germline CDR1 and CDR2 sequences are SGHVS and FQNEAQ. The J segment lost 7 bases and the V segment lost 5 bases, leaving 12 bases of the junction unmatched. CDR3: CASSPPDRGSGEKLFF. The CDR3 DNA is TGTGCCAGCAGCCCGCCTGACAGGGGTTCCGGTGAAAAACTGTTTTTT.

This rearrangement joins TRBV27 to TRBJ2-7; a weak D match, TRBD1 (6 bases). CDR1 MNHEY and CDR2 SMNVEV come from the germline V gene (reference sequence). Trimming pared 6 bases from V and 0 bases from J, leaving 6 bases between. The CDR3 runs 12 residues. The CDR3 reads CASRDSSYEQYF. The CDR3 nucleotides read TGTGCCAGCAGGGACAGCTCCTACGAGCAGTACTTC.

This chain joins TRBV7-9 and TRBJ2-2, with D perhaps matching TRBD1 (5 bases). There are 15 residues in the CDR3. Germline V gives CDR1 SEHNR, CDR2 FQNEAQ (reference sequence). Deletions cut 6 bases from V and 1 base from J, with 12 bases between. The CDR3 spells CASRRTDRNTGELFF. The CDR3 DNA is TGTGCCAGCAGAAGAACAGACAGGAACACCGGGGAGCTGTTTTTT.

The chain couples TRBV30 to TRBJ1-4; D remains ambiguous. The CDR3 sequence is 16 residues long. The V end lost 0 bases, the J end lost 6 bases, and 17 bases lay between the germline ends. CDR1 and CDR2 (germline): GTSNPN, SVGIG (reference sequence). Here the CDR3 reads CAWSVLSWPGDEKLFF. DNA of the CDR3: TGTGCCTGGAGTGTGTTGTCTTGGCCTGGTGATGAAAAACTGTTTTTT.

This chain connects TRBV28 to TRBJ2-7; D call uncertain. This CDR3 contains 13 residues. Germline V gives CDR1 MDHEN, CDR2 SYDVKM. Trimming left V 6 bases short and J 6 bases short, with 15 bases between. The CDR3 bases are TGTGCCAGCAGAAGAGATAATCACCTCGAGCAGTACTTC. This codes for CASRRDNHLEQYF.

With regard to this clone: At the DNA level, this CDR3 is encoded by other sequences in the same sample as well. The V gene is TRBV5-4, the J gene TRBJ2-3; 14 bases are a match to TRBD2. The CDR3 sequence is 15 residues long. Germline CDR1 is SGHNT and CDR2 is YYREEE (reference sequence). The junction had 2 bases not matched to a gene; V was cut back by 4 bases and J by 4 bases. Written as DNA, the CDR3 is TGTGCCAGCAGCCTGGGACTAGCGGGAGCAGATACGCAGTATTTT. The encoded protein is CASSLGLAGADTQYF.

CDR3 DNA sequence: TGTGCCAGCAGCCAAGGGTCTAGCGGGACCGCGGGCACCGGGGAGCTGTTTTTT. It codes for CASSQGSSGTAGTGELFF. V usage is TRBV4-2 and J usage is TRBJ2-2; 9 positions match TRBD2. The V segment lost 1 base and the J segment 4 bases; nucleotides outside the gene matches: 10. The CDR3 totals 18 residues. Germline lookup yields CDR1 LGHNA and CDR2 YNFKEQ.

The chain is built from TRBV9 and TRBJ1-2; TRBD1 matches at 8 bases. CDR1 and CDR2 (germline): SGDLS, YYNGEE. CDR3 length: 16 residues. V trimming: 2 bases; J trimming: 4 bases; junction bases outside the gene matches: 10. The CDR3 nucleotides read TGTGCCAGCAGCGTTAAAACAGGGGGAATGGCCTATGGCTACACCTTC. Translation gives CASSVKTGGMAYGYTF.

This chain connects TRBV7-9 to TRBJ2-3, with D tentatively TRBD2 (5 bases). Germline CDR1 and CDR2: SEHNR and FQNEAQ (reference sequence). The V gene lost 5 bases and the J gene lost 12 bases, with 21 bases spanning the gap. The CDR3 has 14 amino acids. The CDR3 coding sequence is TGTGCCAGCAGCCCTTTTCCGGGGTCTGAAGAACAGTATTTT. Its translation is CASSPFPGSEEQYF.

The chain employs TRBV9 and TRBJ2-7, with 7 bases aligning to TRBD2. This CDR3 contains 17 residues. V was clipped by 0 bases and J by 5 bases; unmatched bases: 14. Germline CDR1 and CDR2: SGDLS and YYNGEE. CDR3 nucleotide sequence: TGTGCCAGCAGCGTAGGGGTTAGCGGGCCCTGGGGGGACGAGCAGTACTTC. This translates into CASSVGVSGPWGDEQYF.

The chain combines TRBV27 with TRBJ2-1; TRBD2 is a possible D gene (5 bases). V shed 5 bases and J shed 5 bases, with 13 bases lying between them. Looked up from germline, CDR1 is MNHEY and CDR2 is SMNVEV (reference sequence). This CDR3 region has 14 residues. CDR3 nucleotides: TGTGCCAGCAGTCCAAACCCGGAGGACAATGAGCAGTTCTTC. This sequence encodes CASSPNPEDNEQFF.

V usage is TRBV9 and J usage is TRBJ2-3; D unresolved. V shed 0 bases and J shed 6 bases, with 14 bases lying between them. Germline-derived CDR1 and CDR2 are SGDLS and YYNGEE. The CDR3 runs 15 residues. DNA of the CDR3: TGTGCCAGCAGCGTAGGGTCCTACTCCGCGGATACGCAGTATTTT. This gives the protein CASSVGSYSADTQYF.

DNA for the CDR3: TGTGCCAGTAGACCCGGGACGGAGGGTCTAGGAAACACCATATATTTT. It specifies CASRPGTEGLGNTIYF. This rearrangement joins TRBV19 to TRBJ1-3; D might be TRBD1 (5 bases). Germline V gene sequence: CDR1 LNHDA, CDR2 SQIVND (reference sequence). The CDR3 loop spans 16 amino acids. The ends were cut back, 6 bases at V and 4 bases at J, with 19 bases in the middle.

The chain employs TRBV10-1 and TRBJ2-5; 11 positions match TRBD1. Germline V gene sequence: CDR1 WNHNN, CDR2 SYGVQD (reference sequence). Trimming removed 7 bases from V and 1 base from J; junction bases left unmatched: 8. The CDR3 loop spans 16 amino acids. For the CDR3, the DNA is TGCGCCAGCACAACCGAAGGGACAGGGGGCCAAGAGACCCAGTACTTC. This sequence encodes CASTTEGTGGQETQYF.

The gene calls are TRBV27 and TRBJ2-3; D might be TRBD2 (5 bases). This CDR3 spans 16 amino acids. Germline CDR1 is MNHEY and CDR2 is SMNVEV (reference sequence). The germline V and J ends were trimmed by 2 bases and 2 bases, with 14 bases remaining between them. This CDR3 reads CASSLSSGSPTDTQYF. The CDR3 DNA reads TGTGCCAGCAGTTTAAGTTCGGGGAGCCCCACAGATACGCAGTATTTT.

The chain has TRBV7-8 and TRBJ2-4; no clear D gene. Germline V gene sequence: CDR1 SGHVS, CDR2 FQNEAQ. The length of the CDR3 is 13 residues. V was shortened by 1 base and J by 6 bases, with 7 bases between the two germline ends. As DNA, the CDR3 is TGTGCCAGCAGCTTAGGCCCGGGAAACATTCAGTACTTC. Translating it yields CASSLGPGNIQYF.

The CDR3 loop is CASSILQGAWETQYF. In DNA, the CDR3 is TGTGCCAGCAGTATTCTACAGGGGGCTTGGGAGACCCAGTACTTC. This chain links TRBV27 with TRBJ2-5, with TRBD1 matching 9 bases. V lost 5 bases and J lost 5; bases outside the gene matches: 9. The CDR3 extends over 15 amino acids. Germline CDR1 is MNHEY and CDR2 is SMNVEV (reference sequence).

V gene TRBV4-2 combines with J gene TRBJ2-1; a weak D match, TRBD2 (6 bases). V shed 3 bases and J shed 0 bases, with 24 bases lying between them. Germline assignment: CDR1 LGHNA and CDR2 YNFKEQ. This CDR3 is 20 amino acids long. CDR3 in amino acids: CASSHFIGTAPQSSYNEQFF. The CDR3 bases are TGTGCCAGCAGCCACTTCATCGGGACTGCACCCCAAAGCTCCTACAATGAGCAGTTCTTC.

The rearrangement uses TRBV6-1 and TRBJ2-5; 8 bases are a match to TRBD2. CDR1 and CDR2 from the germline V gene are MNHNS and SASEGT. V lost 7 bases, J lost 1 base, and 5 bases stayed unmatched. The CDR3 has 14 amino acids. CDR3 DNA: TGTGCCAGCACCGGGGGGGAACCCCAAGAGACCCAGTACTTC. Translating it yields CASTGGEPQETQYF.

CDR3 region: CASSAGGLAVKRPLYEQYF. The CDR3, as DNA: TGTGCCAGCAGTGCTGGTGGACTAGCGGTAAAAAGACCCCTCTACGAGCAGTACTTC. V and J are TRBV6-1 and TRBJ2-7, with TRBD2 matching over 10 bases. After removal of 4 bases from V and 3 bases from J, the junction contained 18 bases not matched to a gene. Looked up from germline, CDR1 is MNHNS and CDR2 is SASEGT. CDR3 length: 19 amino acids.

This clone was seen just once. V gene TRBV9 combines with J gene TRBJ2-1; 8 nucleotides line up with TRBD1. CDR1 and CDR2 from the germline V gene are SGDLS and YYNGEE. The CDR3 is made up of 17 amino acids. The V segment lost 4 bases and the J segment 6 bases; nucleotides outside the gene matches: 15. The CDR3 protein is CASSSPPGQGLINEQFF. DNA of the CDR3: TGTGCCAGCAGCTCACCTCCCGGACAGGGTCTGATCAATGAGCAGTTCTTC.

This clone has at least ten counts. The V call is TRBV19, the J call TRBJ2-7, with 7 positions matching TRBD2. Germline V lookup: CDR1 LNHDA, CDR2 SQIVND (reference sequence). V was clipped by 3 bases and J by 5 bases; unmatched bases: 4. This CDR3 spans 13 amino acids. For the CDR3, the DNA is TGTGCCAGTAGTATGGGCGGGAGAAACGAGCAGTACTTC. Amino acid sequence: CASSMGGRNEQYF.

The chain couples TRBV13 to TRBJ1-2, with D unclear. V was trimmed by 0 bases and J by 4 bases, leaving 12 bases between them. Germline CDR1 PRHDT, CDR2 FYEKMQ (reference sequence). The CDR3 consists of 15 residues. CDR3 loop: CASSLGGVSGYGYTF. The CDR3, as DNA: TGTGCCAGCAGCTTAGGCGGTGTCAGCGGCTATGGCTACACCTTC.

This clone was counted a few times. The chain joins TRBV20-1 to TRBJ1-1; D remains ambiguous. The CDR3 has 11 residues. CDR1 is DFQATT and CDR2 is SNEGSKA in the germline V gene (reference sequence). The V end lost 4 bases, the J end lost 4 bases, and 7 bases lay between the germline ends. DNA of the CDR3: TGCAGTGCTAAGGAGGTCACTGAAGCTTTCTTT. Its translation is CSAKEVTEAFF.

The chain recombines TRBV6-6 with TRBJ1-5, with 8 bases fitting TRBD1. The CDR3 totals 14 residues. Germline-derived CDR1 and CDR2 are MNHNY and SVGAGI (reference sequence). Germline trimming cut 5 bases from V and 6 bases from J; bases unmatched to any gene: 6. CDR3 in amino acids: CASSTGQGGQPQHF. The CDR3 DNA follows: TGTGCCAGCAGTACTGGACAGGGTGGTCAGCCCCAGCATTTT.

The chain uses TRBV9 and TRBJ1-2, with 9 bases that match TRBD1. The CDR3 contains 17 residues. CDR1 and CDR2 (germline): SGDLS, YYNGEE. Trimming cost V 3 bases and J 0 bases; bases outside gene matches: 9. CDR3 nucleotide sequence: TGTGCCAGCAGCGCCGGGACAGGGAGTACTTCTAACTATGGCTACACCTTC. Encoded protein: CASSAGTGSTSNYGYTF.